Following are 18 T cell receptor beta chains from one sample sequenced in a study of blood T cell repertoires in COVID-19. TCRdb's table, derived via immunoSEQ multiplex PCR, lists solely in-frame clones and lacks some. The sample has 170,000 or so clones; 75% to 85% are singletons. The sequenced sample was peripheral blood. The receptors were sampled from a human donor in a cohort sampled during active COVID-19.

The chain combines TRBV5-6 with TRBJ1-3; TRBD1 agrees at 7 bases. The germline CDR1 and CDR2 sequences are SGHDT and YYEEEE. Trimming removed 4 bases from V and 6 bases from J; junction bases left unmatched: 4. This CDR3 comprises 13 residues. DNA of the CDR3: TGTGCCAGCAGCCCGGGGACAGTAAACACCATATATTTT. Amino acids: CASSPGTVNTIYF.

The chain joins TRBV19 to TRBJ2-5; 7 nucleotides align to TRBD1. CDR3 size: 13 residues. From germline, CDR1 is LNHDA and CDR2 SQIVND (reference sequence). After removal of 6 bases from V and 2 bases from J, the junction contained 3 bases not matched to a gene. CDR3 sequence (DNA): TGTGCCAGTAGACTCAGGGGGCAAGAGACCCAGTACTTC. Translating gives CASRLRGQETQYF. Filled out from reference TRBV19 and TRBJ2-5, the complete variable domain reads DGGITQSPKYLFRKEGQNVTLSCEQNLNHDAMYWYRQDPGQGLRLIYYSQIVNDFQKGDIAEGYSVSREKKESFPLTVTSAQKNPTAFYLCASRLRGQETQYFGPGTRLLVL.

The V call is TRBV7-2, the J call TRBJ2-7, with 10 nucleotides matching TRBD1. The length of the CDR3 is 15 residues. Losses at the gene ends were 3 bases for V and 4 bases for J; bases not matched to a gene: 6. Germline CDR1 and CDR2: SGHTA and FQGNSA. DNA for the CDR3: TGTGCCAGCAGCTTTGGGACAGGGGAAGCTTACGAGCAGTACTTC. This encodes CASSFGTGEAYEQYF.

This chain joins TRBV4-3 and TRBJ1-2; D unresolved. V shed 3 bases and J shed 4 bases, with 15 bases lying between them. This CDR3 is built from 15 residues. Per the germline V gene, CDR1 is LGHNA and CDR2 is YSLEER. This chain's CDR3 is CASSHPVGVGYGYTF. For the CDR3, the DNA is TGCGCCAGCAGCCACCCTGTCGGGGTTGGCTATGGCTACACCTTC.

This sequence joins TRBV6-5 and TRBJ2-5; D not certain. This CDR3 has 14 residues. Trimming removed 0 bases at V and 0 bases at J, with 5 bases between. The V gene's germline CDR1 is MNHEY and CDR2 SVGAGI. In DNA, the CDR3 is TGTGCCAGCAGTTACTCGGGCTACCAAGAGACCCAGTACTTC. Encoded protein: CASSYSGYQETQYF.

There are a few counts of this clone. The genes are TRBV5-4 and TRBJ1-1; D perhaps matches TRBD1 (5 bases). The CDR3 spans 15 residues. The ends were cut back, 0 bases at V and 7 bases at J, with 16 bases in the middle. Per the germline V gene, CDR1 is SGHNT and CDR2 is YYREEE (reference sequence). In DNA, the CDR3 is TGTGCCAGCAGCTTGGAACAGGTGGGAAATGATGAAGCTTTCTTT. Its protein is CASSLEQVGNDEAFF. The full variable domain, its missing parts supplied by reference TRBV5-4 and TRBJ1-1, is ETGVTQSPTHLIKTRGQQVTLRCSSQSGHNTVSWYQQALGQGPQFIFQYYREEENGRGNFPPRFSGLQFPNYSSELNVNALELDDSALYLCASSLEQVGNDEAFFGQGTRLTVV.

V gene TRBV11-2 combines with J gene TRBJ2-7; D gene uncertain. In germline, CDR1 is SGHAT, CDR2 FQNNGV. The V and J ends lost 3 bases and 2 bases respectively, with 11 bases between them. This CDR3 is built from 14 residues. The CDR3 DNA sequence: TGTGCCAGCAGCTTTGGGCAGCCAGCCTACGAGCAGTACTTC. Translating it yields CASSFGQPAYEQYF.

The gene calls are TRBV5-1 and TRBJ2-1; D perhaps matches TRBD2 (6 bases). Trimming removed 3 bases at V and 7 bases at J, with 17 bases between. This CDR3 region has 15 residues. CDR1 is SGHRS and CDR2 is YFSETQ in the germline V gene. The CDR3 here is CASSSWTGVGNEQFF. As DNA, the CDR3 is TGCGCCAGCAGCTCTTGGACGGGAGTAGGAAATGAGCAGTTCTTC.

This clone turned up a few times. J is TRBJ1-4 and V is TRBV7-9; 8 bases fit TRBD1. The V segment lost 2 bases and the J segment 6 bases; nucleotides outside the gene matches: 2. Germline V gene lookup returns CDR1 SEHNR and CDR2 FQNEAQ (reference sequence). This CDR3 spans 14 amino acids. Written as DNA, the CDR3 is TGTGCCAGCAGCTTAACAGGGGGAGATGAAAAACTGTTTTTT. Amino acids: CASSLTGGDEKLFF.

The rearrangement joins TRBV6-2 or TRBV6-3 to TRBJ2-7; tentative D call: TRBD1 (6 bases). Germline CDR1 and CDR2: MNHEY and SVGEGT. The CDR3 totals 14 residues. V gave up 2 bases and J gave up 3 bases, with 11 bases separating them. CDR3 sequence reads: CASSYPGHFYEQYF. For the CDR3, the DNA is TGTGCCAGCAGTTACCCGGGACACTTCTACGAGCAGTACTTC.

The V gene is TRBV6-5, the J gene TRBJ1-1, with D perhaps TRBD1 (5 bases). V was shortened by 6 bases and J by 3 bases, with 8 bases between the two germline ends. CDR3 size: 12 residues. Germline V gene sequence: CDR1 MNHEY, CDR2 SVGAGI. The CDR3 region has the DNA TGTGCCAGCAGGTCAGGGTACACTGAAGCTTTCTTT. This encodes CASRSGYTEAFF.

The gene calls are TRBV19 and TRBJ2-2; 10 nucleotides agree with TRBD2. V shed 7 bases, J shed 1 base, and the junction held 3 bases outside the gene matches. Germline-derived CDR1 and CDR2 are LNHDA and SQIVND (reference sequence). This CDR3 contains 15 residues. In nucleotides, the CDR3 is TGTGCCAGTACCAGACTAGCGGGGAACACCGGGGAGCTGTTTTTT. This encodes CASTRLAGNTGELFF.

The chain is built from TRBV5-6 and TRBJ1-2; 9 nucleotides align to TRBD1. After removal of 2 bases from V and 8 bases from J, the junction contained 4 bases not matched to a gene. This CDR3 contains 13 residues. Germline lookup yields CDR1 SGHDT and CDR2 YYEEEE. The DNA for the CDR3 is TGTGCCAGCAGCTTTGGACAGGGGACCGGCTACACCTTC. Amino acid sequence: CASSFGQGTGYTF.

V is TRBV4-1 and J is TRBJ1-5, with D uncertain. The CDR3 has 15 residues. Germline-derived CDR1 and CDR2 are MGHRA and YSYEKL. The V and J ends lost 1 base and 2 bases respectively, with 9 bases between them. The CDR3 protein is CASSQGWSGNQPQHF. CDR3 in DNA: TGCGCCAGCAGCCAAGGATGGTCGGGCAATCAGCCCCAGCATTTT.

J is TRBJ1-1 and V is TRBV29-1; no clear D gene. CDR1 and CDR2 (germline): SQVTM, ANQGSEA. V lost 0 bases and J lost 10, with 15 bases in between. This CDR3 contains 13 residues. The CDR3: CSVEDLGSPRAFF. In DNA, the CDR3 is TGCAGCGTTGAAGATCTAGGGAGCCCACGAGCTTTCTTT.

This sequence joins TRBV5-4 and TRBJ1-6, with TRBD1 matching 11 bases. Trimming took 3 bases from V and 8 from J; bases not matched to a gene: 4. This CDR3 has 15 amino acids. The germline V gene has CDR1 SGHNT and CDR2 YYREEE (reference sequence). Here the CDR3 reads CASSYGQGADSPLHF. As DNA, the CDR3 is TGTGCCAGCAGCTACGGACAGGGGGCCGATTCACCCCTCCACTTT.

The V call is TRBV5-4, the J call TRBJ2-7, with TRBD2 matching over 12 bases. The CDR3 length is 16 residues. The ends lost 0 bases at V and 0 bases at J; junction bases unmatched: 1. Per the germline V gene, CDR1 is SGHNT and CDR2 is YYREEE (reference sequence). CDR3 coding DNA: TGTGCCAGCAGCTTGGGACTAGCGGGGGACTCCTACGAGCAGTACTTC. This gives the protein CASSLGLAGDSYEQYF.

The genes are TRBV7-2 and TRBJ1-5, with 7 bases matching TRBD1. This CDR3 has 14 amino acids. V lost 6 bases to trimming and J lost 4 bases; unmatched junction nucleotides: 6. Germline V gene data show CDR1 as SGHTA and CDR2 as FQGNSA. CDR3: CASSFGQVNQPQHF. DNA of the CDR3: TGTGCCAGCAGTTTTGGACAGGTTAATCAGCCCCAGCATTTT.